This T cell receptor beta chain is from a study of T cells in Graves' hyperthyroidism and ophthalmopathy (dated 2019 in TCRdb). For the study in its entirety: Peripheral blood samples were taken at initial diagnosis, before any treatment was given. To identify distinguishing TCR V-J signatures, a discovery cohort of 90 to 100 patients was used, comprising 40 to 45 with Graves' ophthalmopathy and around 60 with stable Graves' hyperthyroidism. Following sampling, methimazole starting at 30 mg daily was given to hyperthyroidism patients, and high-dose intravenous methylprednisolone was given to ophthalmopathy patients. Prospective prediction of ophthalmopathy was tested in an independent validation cohort consisting of fewer than 20 hyperthyroidism patients and 15 or so patients who later progressed to ophthalmopathy. In addition, the study compared T-cell repertoires in thyroid tissue and in blood from a handful of Graves' hyperthyroidism patients. The roughly 91 discovery patients were randomly divided into training and test sets at a 7:3 ratio. The paper describes TCR Vbeta CDR3 sequencing of 120 to 150 peripheral blood samples, made up of fewer than 50 ophthalmopathy patients, over 70 hyperthyroidism patients and roughly 17 progressor patients. Results and caveats for the whole study, not just this receptor: No statistical method was used to set the sample size in advance, and investigators knew the group allocation. In validation, progression to ophthalmopathy was predicted by the model with 70% to 71% sensitivity and roughly 76% specificity, a median of approximately 6.5 months before onset. Most expanded thyroid clonotypes (frequency above 0.001) were also detected in blood, suggesting blood repertoires may reflect thyroid immune responses. A model built on a 13 V-J signature distinguished ophthalmopathy from stable hyperthyroidism, reaching about 88% sensitivity and around 81% specificity in cross-validation and 80%/75% in testing.

This clonotype was recorded many times. The antigen it recognizes is unknown. No much larger clone exists at a distance of one base, and base qualities are not known. The CDR3 sequence holds 18 residues, the cysteine and phenylalanine included. Solely the CDR3 DNA is kept, with 54 bases framed from the first base. V is pruned by 3 bases and J by 1 base, leaving 7 bases of the junction without a gene match. Reading the germline V gene gives CDR1 SGHNT and CDR2 YENEEA. Hyperthyroidism patients were aged 18 to 65 years and newly diagnosed, with disease duration of less than 2 months. Any patient with an uncontrolled infection, another autoimmune disease, pregnancy or lactation was excluded. Diagnoses were based on clinical symptoms, serum thyroxine and TRAb, thyroid ultrasound and orbital computed tomography. Blood from progressor patients was collected at the time of first diagnosis with hyperthyroidism, before any ophthalmopathy symptoms had appeared. PBMCs were isolated from approximately 10 ml of fresh peripheral blood by Ficoll-Paque density gradient centrifugation. Patients classed as progressors first received a Graves' hyperthyroidism diagnosis and then went on to develop ophthalmopathy during follow-up. Trizol reagent was used to extract total RNA, and RNA quality was then checked on an Agilent 2100 Bioanalyzer.

TCR beta CDR3 regions were amplified from RNA transcripts. The TCR CDR3 was subjected to a first round of RT-PCR using the HTBI primer set and the Qiagen OneStep RT-PCR kit. The libraries were constructed in a second round of multiplex PCR and then size-selected and purified. Libraries were sequenced paired-end with 100 bp reads on an Illumina HiSeq2000. As for the original processing: Raw data were processed with SOAPnuke, discarding reads with adapters, uncalled bases, mean Phred below 15, or no exact constant-primer or identifier match. High-quality paired reads were merged with COPE v1.2.5, and unique nucleotide sequences were defined as clonotypes. MiTCR v1.1 was used to align the clonotypes against IMGT TRBV, TRBD and TRBJ reference segments. Analysis was restricted to V-J combinations with a frequency above 0.0001, which covered roughly 99% of repertoires. A TCS score was defined as the ratio of F50 (clonal expansion) to E x V (chaos), with BLOSUM62-based TCRdist applied between CDR3 peptides within each V-J. Welch's t-statistics and random forest reduced just over 500 V-J features to 13, which were used in a naive Bayes classifier (R e1071). TCRdb reran the public reads through fastp at Q25 and MiXCR, keeping productive beta chains. All rows with the same CDR3 protein become a single entry with the most common DNA and genes. The V and J calls were not made by the authors but by TCRdb's processing. This sample holds some 600,000 distinct CDR3 sequences; about 15% were observed only once. 5.8% of the sample belongs to the ten largest clones.

What was sequenced was blood. Recombination linked TRBV11-3 to TRBJ2-1; 12 middle bases align to TRBD2. The TCR sequence derives from a woman aged 30 to 39 with Graves' hyperthyroidism that later progressed to Graves' ophthalmopathy. The sequenced DNA is TGTGCCAGCAGCTTTAGGGGGGGGACTAGCGGGTCCTACAATGAGCAGTTCTTC. Translated, it reads CASSFRGGTSGSYNEQFF.